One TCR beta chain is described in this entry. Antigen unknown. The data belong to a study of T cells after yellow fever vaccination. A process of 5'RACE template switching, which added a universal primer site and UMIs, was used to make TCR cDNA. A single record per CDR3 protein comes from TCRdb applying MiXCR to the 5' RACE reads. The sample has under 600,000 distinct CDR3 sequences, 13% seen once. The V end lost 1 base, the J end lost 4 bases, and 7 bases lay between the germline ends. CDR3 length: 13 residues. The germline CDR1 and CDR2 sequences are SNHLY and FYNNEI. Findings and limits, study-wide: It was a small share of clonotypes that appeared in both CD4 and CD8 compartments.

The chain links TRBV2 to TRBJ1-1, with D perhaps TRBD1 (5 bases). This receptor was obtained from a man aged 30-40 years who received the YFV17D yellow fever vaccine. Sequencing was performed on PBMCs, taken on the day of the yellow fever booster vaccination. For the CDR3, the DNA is TGTGCCAGCAGTGAAGGGGGACTCACTGAAGCTTTCTTT. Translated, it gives CASSEGGLTEAFF.